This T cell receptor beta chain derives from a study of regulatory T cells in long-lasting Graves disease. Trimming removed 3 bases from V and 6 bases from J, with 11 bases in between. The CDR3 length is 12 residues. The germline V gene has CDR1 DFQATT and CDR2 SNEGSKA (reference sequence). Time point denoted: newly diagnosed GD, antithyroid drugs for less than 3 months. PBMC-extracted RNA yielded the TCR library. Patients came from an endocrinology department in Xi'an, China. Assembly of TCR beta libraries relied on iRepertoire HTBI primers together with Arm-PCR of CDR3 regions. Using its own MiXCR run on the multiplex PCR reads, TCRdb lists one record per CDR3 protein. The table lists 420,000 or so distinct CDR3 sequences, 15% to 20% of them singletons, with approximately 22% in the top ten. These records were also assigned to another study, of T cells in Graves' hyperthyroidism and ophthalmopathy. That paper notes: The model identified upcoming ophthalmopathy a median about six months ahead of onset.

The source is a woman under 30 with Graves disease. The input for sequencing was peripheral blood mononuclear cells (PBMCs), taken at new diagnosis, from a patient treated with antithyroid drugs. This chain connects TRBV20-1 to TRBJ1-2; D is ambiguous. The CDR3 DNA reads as TGCAGTGCTAGTTCAGCGGAAAATGGCTACACCTTC. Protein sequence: CSASSAENGYTF.